This T cell receptor beta chain was found in a study of technical replicates of blood from a few donors. From germline, CDR1 is SGHNT and CDR2 YYREEE (reference sequence). There are 13 residues in the CDR3. The V end lost 10 bases, the J end lost 3 bases, and 17 bases lay between the germline ends. Clones were read by immunoSEQ multiplex PCR, and TCRdb kept only the in-frame ones, dropping some. Of tens of thousands of clones in the sample, more than 90% were seen once. This chain connects TRBV5-4 to TRBJ2-7; D may be TRBD2 (7 bases). This receptor was identified in a human donor in good health. Sequencing input: T cells isolated from PBMCs. The CDR3 DNA reads as TGTGCCTTCCGGGGGGCGGCTCTCTACGAGCAGTACTTC. It encodes CAFRGAALYEQYF.